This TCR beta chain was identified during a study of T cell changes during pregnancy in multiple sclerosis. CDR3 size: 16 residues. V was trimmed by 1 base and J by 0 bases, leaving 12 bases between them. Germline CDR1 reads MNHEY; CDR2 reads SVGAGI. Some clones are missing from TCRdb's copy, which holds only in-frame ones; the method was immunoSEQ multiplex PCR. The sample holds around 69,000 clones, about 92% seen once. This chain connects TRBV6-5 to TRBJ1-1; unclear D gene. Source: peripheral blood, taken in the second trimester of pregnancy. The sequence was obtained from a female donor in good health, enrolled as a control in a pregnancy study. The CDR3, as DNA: TGTGCCAGCAGTTACTACCGAGGGCGGATGAACACTGAAGCTTTCTTT. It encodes CASSYYRGRMNTEAFF.